This TCR beta chain was profiled in a study of cytomegalovirus exposure and HLA in healthy donors. CDR1 is LNHDA and CDR2 is SQIVND in the germline V gene (reference sequence). The CDR3 contains 18 residues. The V and J ends lost 1 base and 9 bases, in that order; junction bases with no gene match: 12. Study-level findings and limits: The study carried out a later analysis of TCR beta sequences. It associated some 17,000 of them with specific HLA alleles at a false discovery rate of 0.05. Solely CMV serostatus was available to characterize immune exposure.

This clone was counted a few times. What it recognizes is unknown. The PCR was carried out with 60 Vbeta primers and 13 Jbeta primers. Libraries were prepared by immunoSEQ multiplex PCR; TCRdb keeps only in-frame clonotypes and omits some of them. The sample includes 150,000 or so clones, roughly 65% of them seen just once. The clonotype was recovered from a man aged 18 to 30 in good health and CMV-seropositive. The sample taken for sequencing was PBMCs. The V call is TRBV19, the J call TRBJ2-1, with TRBD2 matching 13 bases. For the CDR3, the DNA is TGTGCCAGTAGTATAGGGACTAGCGGGAGCACCCGGACCGGTGAGCAGTTCTTC. Its protein is CASSIGTSGSTRTGEQFF.